This T cell receptor beta chain was sequenced in a study of identical twins. Everyone who donated was a healthy Caucasian. Regarding this clonotype: The antigen remains undetermined.

Study results and limitations: The presence of invariant MAIT and iNKT cells could partly confound analyses of zero-insertion sequences. Clonotypes of the beta chain that were abundant in cord blood carried fewer insertions (memory repertoires showed none). Twins' surplus sharing was weaker for beta out-of-frame sequences.

One entry per CDR3 protein results from TCRdb running MiXCR on the 5' RACE reads. The table has approximately 620,000 distinct CDR3 sequences, over 8.5% seen once. V shed 1 base and J shed 4 bases, with 10 bases lying between them. CDR1 and CDR2 from the germline V gene are LGHDT and YNNKEL (reference sequence). The CDR3 loop spans 14 amino acids. Another study also made use of these data, one on yellow fever vaccine responses in identical twins.

The rearrangement joins TRBV3-1 to TRBJ1-1; maybe TRBD1 (5 bases). The sequencing input was PBMCs. The sequence derives from a woman aged 18-29 years in good health. DNA for the CDR3: TGTGCCAGCAGCCAAGTGGGACGGAGCACTGAAGCTTTCTTT. The encoded protein is CASSQVGRSTEAFF.